The next 16 T cell receptor beta chains were all read from a single sample in a study of technical replicates of blood from a few donors. Generated by immunoSEQ multiplex PCR, the TCRdb table keeps only in-frame clones and is missing some. The data contain under 85,000 clones, around 97% of them seen just once; the ten biggest clones take up approximately 0.2%. The sample taken for sequencing was T cells isolated from PBMCs. The receptor set was obtained from a human donor in good health.

This chain joins TRBV7-9 and TRBJ1-2; 8 nucleotides agree with TRBD1. The germline CDR1 and CDR2 sequences are SEHNR and FQNEAQ (reference sequence). J was trimmed by 8 bases and V by 1 base; bases with no gene match: 6. This CDR3 spans 14 amino acids. CDR3 bases: TGTGCCAGCAGCTTAGGGACAGGGCTAAGAGGCTACACCTTC. Translation: CASSLGTGLRGYTF.

The chain employs TRBV7-9 and TRBJ2-4, with a weak D call TRBD1 (6 bases). CDR3 size: 15 residues. Germline CDR1 reads SEHNR; CDR2 reads FQNEAQ (reference sequence). Trimming left V 5 bases short and J 9 bases short, with 20 bases between. CDR3 bases: TGTGCCAGCAGCATATTGTACAGGGATGATGGCATTCAGTACTTC. Amino acids: CASSILYRDDGIQYF.

V and J are TRBV7-9 and TRBJ2-1; D is perhaps TRBD1 (6 bases). Germline lookup yields CDR1 SEHNR and CDR2 FQNEAQ (reference sequence). With 5 bases removed from V and 8 bases from J, the gap between germline ends came to 13 bases. There are 13 residues in the CDR3. The CDR3 DNA reads TGTGCCAGCAGCCTGTGGGACACCGATGAGCAGTTCTTC. Translated: CASSLWDTDEQFF.

The rearrangement links TRBV6-5 to TRBJ2-7; possibly TRBD2 for D (6 bases). Germline-derived CDR1 and CDR2 are MNHEY and SVGAGI. Trimming stripped 11 bases from V and 1 base from J, with 18 bases between. The CDR3 is 14 residues long. The CDR3 is CASRVEGRSYEQYF. The CDR3 DNA reads TGTGCCTCCCGAGTAGAGGGGAGGTCCTACGAGCAGTACTTC.

The rearrangement links TRBV5-4 to TRBJ1-1; 10 nucleotides line up with TRBD1. V lost 4 bases to trimming and J lost 11 bases; unmatched junction nucleotides: 14. The V gene's germline CDR1 is SGHNT and CDR2 YYREEE (reference sequence). The CDR3 contains 15 residues. CDR3 sequence: CASSQPGTGVSRAFF. CDR3 sequence (DNA): TGTGCCAGCAGCCAGCCCGGGACAGGGGTGTCGCGGGCTTTCTTT.

The CDR3 protein is CASSVQGAQGTEAFF. CDR3 sequence (DNA): TGTGCCAGCAGCGTACAGGGGGCGCAGGGCACTGAAGCTTTCTTT. The J gene is TRBJ1-1, the V gene TRBV11-3, with 9 bases lining up with TRBD1. V dropped 5 bases and J dropped 4; count of bases not matched to a gene: 8. The CDR3 has 15 residues. The germline gives CDR1 SGHNT, CDR2 YENEEA.

The rearrangement uses TRBV27 and TRBJ2-3; the match to TRBD2 covers 7 bases. Per the germline V gene, CDR1 is MNHEY and CDR2 is SMNVEV (reference sequence). The CDR3 loop spans 12 amino acids. The junction had 3 bases not matched to a gene; V was cut back by 8 bases and J by 4 bases. For the CDR3, the DNA is TGTGCCAGCCGACTAGCTCCAGATACGCAGTATTTT. It translates to CASRLAPDTQYF.

V gene TRBV7-9 combines with J gene TRBJ2-7; 9 bases align to TRBD1. The CDR3 runs 15 residues. The V gene's germline CDR1 is SEHNR and CDR2 FQNEAQ (reference sequence). Germline trimming cut 4 bases from V and 4 bases from J; bases unmatched to any gene: 8. CDR3 in DNA: TGTGCCAGCAGCTACCCGACAGGGGGTAGGTACGAGCAGTACTTC. It encodes CASSYPTGGRYEQYF. The variable domain in full, completed from reference TRBV7-9 and TRBJ2-7, reads DTGVSQNPRHKITKRGQNVTFRCDPISEHNRLYWYRQTLGQGPEFLTYFQNEAQLEKSRLLSDRFSAERPKGSFSTLEIQRTEQGDSAMYLCASSYPTGGRYEQYFGPGTRLTVT.

The CDR3 DNA is TGTGCCAGCAGTTATTTATCTACAGGGGCCACTGAAGCTTTCTTT. Translation gives CASSYLSTGATEAFF. The chain recombines TRBV7-9 with TRBJ1-1; 7 bases match TRBD1. V trimming: 6 bases; J trimming: 4 bases; junction bases outside the gene matches: 11. This CDR3 has 15 amino acids. Germline lookup yields CDR1 SEHNR and CDR2 FQNEAQ (reference sequence).

This sequence joins TRBV5-6 and TRBJ1-5, with D unresolved. Germline loops: CDR1 SGHDT, CDR2 YYEEEE. V was clipped by 3 bases and J by 3 bases, with 4 bases between them. This CDR3 contains 12 residues. CDR3 in amino acids: CASSSLNQPQHF. The CDR3 DNA sequence: TGTGCCAGCAGCTCCCTCAATCAGCCCCAGCATTTT.

The chain employs TRBV28 and TRBJ2-5, with 7 bases that match TRBD1. Trimming cost V 7 bases and J 4 bases; bases outside gene matches: 9. Germline CDR1 and CDR2: MDHEN and SYDVKM. This CDR3 has 14 residues. Written as DNA, the CDR3 is TGTGCCAGCATCCCCCAGGGGGTGACAGAGACCCAGTACTTC. Amino acids: CASIPQGVTETQYF.

This clone was observed a single time. This chain connects TRBV25-1 to TRBJ1-1; unclear D gene. Per germline, CDR1 MGHDK and CDR2 SYGVNS. This CDR3 region has 13 residues. The V gene lost 6 bases and the J gene lost 4 bases, with 12 bases spanning the gap. CDR3 DNA sequence: TGTGCCAGCAGCACAGCTTGGGCCACTGAAGCTTTCTTT. Translation gives CASSTAWATEAFF.

This chain links TRBV30 with TRBJ1-1, with 8 positions matching TRBD1. The J segment lost 8 bases and the V segment lost 5 bases, leaving 10 bases of the junction unmatched. CDR3 length: 13 residues. Germline CDR1 reads GTSNPN; CDR2 reads SVGIG (reference sequence). DNA for the CDR3: TGTGCCTGGCCGCTGGACAGGGTCACCGAAGCTTTCTTT. Translating gives CAWPLDRVTEAFF. The full variable domain, rest sourced from reference TRBV30 and TRBJ1-1, is SQTIHQWPATLVQPVGSPLSLECTVEGTSNPNLYWYRQAAGRGLQLLFYSVGIGQISSEVPQNLSASRPQDRQFILSSKKLLLSDSGFYLCAWPLDRVTEAFFGQGTRLTVV.

This rearrangement joins TRBV19 to TRBJ1-2, with D unresolved. CDR3 length: 13 residues. The V end was cut by 5 bases, the J end by 4 bases, with 11 bases between. Germline CDR1 and CDR2: LNHDA and SQIVND (reference sequence). CDR3 sequence reads: CASSLLRFYGYTF. CDR3 DNA: TGTGCCAGTAGTCTTCTGAGATTCTATGGCTACACCTTC.

This chain connects TRBV19 to TRBJ2-7; maybe TRBD2 (6 bases). The CDR3 is made up of 17 amino acids. Trimming removed 3 bases from V and 3 bases from J, with 21 bases in between. Germline lookup yields CDR1 LNHDA and CDR2 SQIVND (reference sequence). CDR3 in amino acids: CASSINTRTGGVYEQYF. As DNA, the CDR3 is TGTGCCAGTAGTATTAACACTAGGACCGGCGGGGTCTACGAGCAGTACTTC.

The chain carries TRBV5-5 and TRBJ1-5; 9 positions match TRBD1. The CDR3 contains 19 residues. Germline-derived CDR1 and CDR2 are SGHKS and YYEKEE (reference sequence). V lost 2 bases, J lost 1 base, and 13 bases stayed unmatched. The DNA for the CDR3 is TGTGCCAGCAGCTTAGAGGACAGGGGAATGGTCTTGAGCAATCAGCCCCAGCATTTT. Amino acids: CASSLEDRGMVLSNQPQHF.